This T cell receptor beta chain was observed in a study of T cells in Graves' hyperthyroidism and ophthalmopathy (dated by TCRdb to about 2019). Turning to the overall study: Peripheral blood was sampled at the time of initial diagnosis, prior to any treatment. To identify distinguishing TCR V-J signatures, a discovery cohort of 100 or so patients was used, comprising 43 with Graves' ophthalmopathy and 57 with stable Graves' hyperthyroidism. Prospective prediction of ophthalmopathy was tested in an independent validation cohort of 18 to 20 hyperthyroidism patients and 17 patients who later progressed to ophthalmopathy. For training and testing, the roughly 97 patients in the discovery cohort were randomly divided in a 7:3 ratio. The study also compared thyroid tissue and blood T-cell repertoires from more than 5 Graves' hyperthyroidism patients. After sampling, hyperthyroidism patients received methimazole starting at 30 mg daily, and ophthalmopathy patients received high-dose intravenous methylprednisolone. According to the paper, TCR Vbeta CDR3 sequencing was carried out on roughly 130 peripheral blood samples, which came from under 50 ophthalmopathy, about 75 hyperthyroidism and roughly 17 progressor patients. Findings and caveats that apply to the study as a whole: Most expanded thyroid clonotypes (frequency above 0.001) were also detected in blood, a finding suggesting that blood repertoires may reflect thyroid immune responses. During validation, the model predicted progression to ophthalmopathy a median of approximately 7 months ahead of onset, with almost 71% sensitivity and almost 75% specificity. No statistical method was used to fix the sample size in advance, and group allocation was not hidden from the investigators. A 13 V-J signature model separated ophthalmopathy from stable hyperthyroidism, with just over 85% sensitivity and 81% to 83% specificity in cross-validation and 80%/75% in testing.

In its sample, this clonotype was seen many times. Its antigen target is currently unknown. Base qualities were left out, and no much larger clone turns up one base away. Looking up the germline V gene yields CDR1 SGHVS and CDR2 FQNEAQ. The CDR3 starts with the cysteine, ends with the phenylalanine, and has 17 residues. Here the CDR3 DNA is all that survives: 51 bases in frame from base 1. Trimming at the junction amounts to 2 bases on V and 2 bases on J, and the germline ends lie 19 bases apart. Moderately to severely active disease, a Clinical Activity Score of at least 3, a NOSPECS grade of at least 4, and a duration under 3 months were present in ophthalmopathy patients. Patients with uncontrolled infections, other autoimmune diseases, pregnancy or lactation were excluded. Diagnoses were established on the basis of clinical symptoms, serum thyroxine and TRAb, thyroid ultrasound, and orbital computed tomography. Ficoll-Paque density gradient centrifugation was used to isolate PBMCs from around 9.1 ml of fresh peripheral blood. Total RNA was extracted using Trizol reagent, and RNA quality was assessed on an Agilent 2100 Bioanalyzer.

The TCR beta CDR3 regions were amplified from RNA transcripts. A first-round RT-PCR of the TCR CDR3 used the HTBI primer set with the Qiagen OneStep RT-PCR kit. The libraries were constructed in a second round of multiplex PCR and then size-selected and purified. Sequencing of the libraries was done on an Illumina HiSeq2000 using paired-end 100 bp reads. The original pipeline was this. SOAPnuke was used to process the raw data, with reads discarded if the reads contained adapters or uncalled bases, had a mean Phred below 15, or lacked an exact constant-primer or identifier match. COPE v1.2.5 was used to merge the high-quality paired reads, and each unique nucleotide sequence was defined as a clonotype. MiTCR v1.1 was used to align the clonotypes against IMGT TRBV, TRBD and TRBJ reference segments. The analysis was restricted to V-J combinations with a frequency above 0.0001, which together covered just over 98% of the repertoires. A TCS score was defined as the ratio between F50 (clonal expansion) and ExV (chaos), using BLOSUM62-based TCRdist between CDR3 peptides within each V-J. Welch's t-statistics and random forest reduced just over 500 V-J features to roughly 13, which were used in a naive Bayes classifier (R e1071). The public reads were run again by TCRdb, first through fastp at Q25 and then through MiXCR, and only productive beta chains were kept. Every entry covers one CDR3 protein and lists the most common genes and DNA from its rows. TCRdb, not the authors, supplied the V and J calls. This sample lists hundreds of thousands of distinct CDR3 sequences; roughly 15% were detected once. The ten biggest clones cover around 13% of the sample.

The rearranged chain carries TRBV7-8 and TRBJ2-7; no D gene is confidently identified. The sequence was collected from a woman between 45 and 60 years old with Graves' ophthalmopathy. The sample was blood. The DNA reads TGTGCCAGCAGCTTACCCCCGTTGGGCTTAGAGGCCTACGAGCAGTACTTC. It encodes CASSLPPLGLEAYEQYF.